This T cell receptor beta chain was documented in a study of blood T cells in healthy people across ages. This clonotype is medium-sized by share. Germline V gene sequence: CDR1 SQVTM, CDR2 ANQGSEA. Trimming removed 6 bases at V and 9 bases at J, with 9 bases between. The CDR3 spans 10 residues. A sample-barcoded 5' primer and a J-beta primer mix were used in a second PCR of about 6 to 11 cycles. TCRdb recomputed calls from the 5' RACE reads with MiXCR, one row per CDR3 protein. The sample contains under 800,000 distinct CDR3 sequences, about 21% of which appear only once. The sequence derives from a man in his 70s in good health. Material for sequencing was blood. The chain carries TRBV29-1 and TRBJ2-1; D gene ambiguous. CDR3 protein: CSVRLGEQFF. As DNA, the CDR3 is TGCAGCGTACGCCTAGGTGAGCAGTTCTTC.